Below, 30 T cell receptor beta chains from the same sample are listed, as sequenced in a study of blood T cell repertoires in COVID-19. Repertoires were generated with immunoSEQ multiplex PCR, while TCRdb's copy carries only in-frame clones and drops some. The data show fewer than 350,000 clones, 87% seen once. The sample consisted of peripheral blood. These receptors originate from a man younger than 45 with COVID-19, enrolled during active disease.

The CDR3 DNA follows: TGTGCCAGCAGCTTATATTTTGGCCATGAGCAGTTCTTC. Translation: CASSLYFGHEQFF. V gene TRBV7-2 combines with J gene TRBJ2-1; D gene unclear. Trimming took off 2 bases at V and 8 bases at J, with 10 bases between the two ends. Germline V gene sequence: CDR1 SGHTA, CDR2 FQGNSA. The CDR3 extends over 13 amino acids.

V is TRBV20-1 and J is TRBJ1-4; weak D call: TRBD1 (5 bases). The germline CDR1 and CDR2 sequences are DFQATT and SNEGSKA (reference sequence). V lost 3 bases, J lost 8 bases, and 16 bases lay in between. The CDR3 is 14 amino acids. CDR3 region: CSASERVGVEKLFF. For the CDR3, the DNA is TGCAGTGCTAGTGAACGGGTAGGGGTGGAAAAACTGTTTTTT.

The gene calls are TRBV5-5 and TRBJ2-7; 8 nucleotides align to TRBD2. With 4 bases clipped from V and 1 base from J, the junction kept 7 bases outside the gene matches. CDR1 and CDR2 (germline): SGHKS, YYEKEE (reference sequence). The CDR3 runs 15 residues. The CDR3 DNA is TGTGCCAGCAGCCTAGCCGGGGGGGGTTCCTACGAGCAGTACTTC. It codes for CASSLAGGGSYEQYF.

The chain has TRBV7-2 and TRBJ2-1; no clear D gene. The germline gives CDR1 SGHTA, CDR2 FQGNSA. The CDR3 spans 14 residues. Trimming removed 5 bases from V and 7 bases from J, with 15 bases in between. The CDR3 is CASSPRLGWNEQFF. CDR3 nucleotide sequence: TGTGCCAGCAGCCCCCGATTGGGCTGGAATGAGCAGTTCTTC.

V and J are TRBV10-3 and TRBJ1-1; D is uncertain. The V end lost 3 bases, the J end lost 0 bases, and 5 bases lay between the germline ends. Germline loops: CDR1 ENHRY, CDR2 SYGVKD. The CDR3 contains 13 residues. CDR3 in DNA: TGTGCCATCAGTGACGAGGTGAACACTGAAGCTTTCTTT. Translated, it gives CAISDEVNTEAFF.

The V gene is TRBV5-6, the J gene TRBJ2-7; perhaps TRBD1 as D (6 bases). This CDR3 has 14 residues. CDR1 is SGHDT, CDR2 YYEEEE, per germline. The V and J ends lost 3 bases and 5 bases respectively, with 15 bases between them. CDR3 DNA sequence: TGTGCCAGCAGCTCCCTAGGGGGTGGAAACGAGCAGTACTTC. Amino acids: CASSSLGGGNEQYF.

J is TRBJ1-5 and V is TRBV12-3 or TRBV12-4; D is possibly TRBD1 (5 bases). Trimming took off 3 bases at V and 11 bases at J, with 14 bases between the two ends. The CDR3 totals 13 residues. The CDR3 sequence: CASSFLGPRAQHF. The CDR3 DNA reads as TGTGCCAGCAGTTTTTTGGGGCCCCGGGCCCAGCATTTT.

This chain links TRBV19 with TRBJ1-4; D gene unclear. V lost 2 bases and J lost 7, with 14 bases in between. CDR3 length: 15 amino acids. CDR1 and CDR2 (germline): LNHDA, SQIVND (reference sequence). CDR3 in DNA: TGTGCCAGTAGTATAAGTAGGAGTGCGGGTGAAAAACTGTTTTTT. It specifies CASSISRSAGEKLFF.

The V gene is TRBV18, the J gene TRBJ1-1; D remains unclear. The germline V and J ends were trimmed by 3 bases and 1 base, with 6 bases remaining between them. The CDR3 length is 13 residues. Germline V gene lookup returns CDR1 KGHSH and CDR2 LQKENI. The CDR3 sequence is CASSPNTNTEAFF. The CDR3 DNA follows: TGTGCCAGCTCACCTAACACGAACACTGAAGCTTTCTTT.

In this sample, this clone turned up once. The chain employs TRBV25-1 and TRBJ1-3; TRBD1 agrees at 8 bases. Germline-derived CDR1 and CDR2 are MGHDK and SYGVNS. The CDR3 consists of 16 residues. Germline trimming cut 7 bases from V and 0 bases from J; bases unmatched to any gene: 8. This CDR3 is CASTPSDRVSGNTIYF. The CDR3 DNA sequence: TGTGCCAGCACTCCTTCGGACAGGGTCTCTGGAAACACCATATATTTT.

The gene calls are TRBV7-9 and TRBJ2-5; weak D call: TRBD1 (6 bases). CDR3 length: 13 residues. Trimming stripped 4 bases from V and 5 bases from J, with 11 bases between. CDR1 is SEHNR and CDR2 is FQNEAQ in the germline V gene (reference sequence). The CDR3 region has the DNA TGTGCCAGCAGCTCAACAGGACAGGAGACCCAGTACTTC. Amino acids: CASSSTGQETQYF.

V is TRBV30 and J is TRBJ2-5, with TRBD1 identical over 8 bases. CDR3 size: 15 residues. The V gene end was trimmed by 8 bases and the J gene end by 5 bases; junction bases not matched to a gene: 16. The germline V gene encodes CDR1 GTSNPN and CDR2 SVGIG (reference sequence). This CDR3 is CAMEGPGGGGETQYF. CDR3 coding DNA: TGTGCCATGGAGGGCCCAGGGGGCGGAGGGGAGACCCAGTACTTC.

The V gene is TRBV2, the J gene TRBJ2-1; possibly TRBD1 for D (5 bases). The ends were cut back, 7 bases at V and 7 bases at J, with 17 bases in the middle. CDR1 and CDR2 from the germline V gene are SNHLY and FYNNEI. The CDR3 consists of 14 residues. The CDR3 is CASNPDRTRNEQFF. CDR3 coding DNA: TGTGCCAGCAATCCCGACAGAACCAGGAATGAGCAGTTCTTC.

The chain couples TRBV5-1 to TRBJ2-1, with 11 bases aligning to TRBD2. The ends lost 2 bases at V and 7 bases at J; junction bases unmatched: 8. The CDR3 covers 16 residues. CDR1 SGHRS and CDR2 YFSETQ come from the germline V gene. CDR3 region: CASSFTTSGTWNEQFF. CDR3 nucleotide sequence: TGCGCCAGCAGCTTCACGACTAGCGGGACTTGGAATGAGCAGTTCTTC.

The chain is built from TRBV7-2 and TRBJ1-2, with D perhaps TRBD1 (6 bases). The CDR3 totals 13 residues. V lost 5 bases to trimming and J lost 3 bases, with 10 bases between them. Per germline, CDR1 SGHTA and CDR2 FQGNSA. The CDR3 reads CASSPRTDYGYTF. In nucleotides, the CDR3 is TGTGCCAGCAGCCCTAGGACAGACTATGGCTACACCTTC.

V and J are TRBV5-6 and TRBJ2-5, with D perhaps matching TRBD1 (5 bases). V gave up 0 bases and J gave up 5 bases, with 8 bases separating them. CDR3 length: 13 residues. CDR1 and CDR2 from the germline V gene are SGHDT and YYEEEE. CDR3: CASSLGRGETQYF. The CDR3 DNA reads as TGTGCCAGCAGCTTGGGTAGGGGTGAGACCCAGTACTTC.

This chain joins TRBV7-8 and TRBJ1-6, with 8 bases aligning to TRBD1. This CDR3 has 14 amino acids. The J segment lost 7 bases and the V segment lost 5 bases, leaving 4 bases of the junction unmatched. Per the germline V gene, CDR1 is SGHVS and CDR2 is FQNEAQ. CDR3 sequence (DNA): TGTGCCAGCAGCCCGGGACAGGCGAATTCACCCCTCCACTTT. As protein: CASSPGQANSPLHF.

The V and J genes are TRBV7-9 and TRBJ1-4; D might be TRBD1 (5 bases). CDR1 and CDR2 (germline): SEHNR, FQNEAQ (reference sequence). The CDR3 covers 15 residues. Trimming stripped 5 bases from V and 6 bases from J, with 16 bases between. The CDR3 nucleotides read TGTGCCAGCAGCCAAATAGCGGGAGGGGATGAAAAACTGTTTTTT. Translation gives CASSQIAGGDEKLFF.

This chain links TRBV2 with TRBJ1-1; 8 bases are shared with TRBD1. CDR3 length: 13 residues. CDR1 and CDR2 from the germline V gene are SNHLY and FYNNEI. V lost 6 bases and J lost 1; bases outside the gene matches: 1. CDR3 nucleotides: TGTGCCAGCAGAGGGACAGGGAACACTGAAGCTTTCTTT. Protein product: CASRGTGNTEAFF.

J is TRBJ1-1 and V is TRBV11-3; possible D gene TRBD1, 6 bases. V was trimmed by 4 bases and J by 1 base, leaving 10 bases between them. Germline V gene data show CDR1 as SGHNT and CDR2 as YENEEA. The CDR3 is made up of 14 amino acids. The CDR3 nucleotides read TGTGCCAGCAGCTCCGACAGGAGGAACACTGAAGCTTTCTTT. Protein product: CASSSDRRNTEAFF.

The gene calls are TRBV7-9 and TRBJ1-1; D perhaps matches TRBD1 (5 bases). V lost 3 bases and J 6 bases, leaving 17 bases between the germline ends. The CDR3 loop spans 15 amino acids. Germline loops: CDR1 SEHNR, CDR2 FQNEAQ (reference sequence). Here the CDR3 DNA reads TGTGCCAGCAGCTTCCCCGGCGGGGGAAGGCCTGAAGCTTTCTTT. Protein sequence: CASSFPGGGRPEAFF.

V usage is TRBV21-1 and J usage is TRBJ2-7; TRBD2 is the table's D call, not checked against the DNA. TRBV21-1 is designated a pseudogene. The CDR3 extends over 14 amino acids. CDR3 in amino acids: CASSREGRTYEQYF. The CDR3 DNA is TGTGCCAGCAGCAGGGAGGGGCGCACCTACGAGCAGTACTTC.

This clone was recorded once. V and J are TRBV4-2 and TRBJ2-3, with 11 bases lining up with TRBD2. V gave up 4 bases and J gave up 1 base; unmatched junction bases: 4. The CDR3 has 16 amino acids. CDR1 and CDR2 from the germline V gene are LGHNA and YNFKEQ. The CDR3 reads CASSLAGGAGTDTQYF. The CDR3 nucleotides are TGTGCCAGCAGCCTAGCGGGGGGGGCAGGCACAGATACGCAGTATTTT.

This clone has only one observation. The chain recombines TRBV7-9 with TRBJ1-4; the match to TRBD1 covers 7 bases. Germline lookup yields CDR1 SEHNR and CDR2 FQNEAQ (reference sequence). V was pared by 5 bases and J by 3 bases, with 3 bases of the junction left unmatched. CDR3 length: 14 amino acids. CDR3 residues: CASSPTGSNEKLFF. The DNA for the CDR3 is TGTGCCAGCAGCCCGACAGGGTCTAATGAAAAACTGTTTTTT.

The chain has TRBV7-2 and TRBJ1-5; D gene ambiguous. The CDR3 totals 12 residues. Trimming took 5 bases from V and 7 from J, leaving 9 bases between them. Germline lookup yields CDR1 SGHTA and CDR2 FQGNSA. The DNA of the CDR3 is TGTGCCAGCAGCCCGTCAGGACAGCCCCAGCATTTT. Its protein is CASSPSGQPQHF.

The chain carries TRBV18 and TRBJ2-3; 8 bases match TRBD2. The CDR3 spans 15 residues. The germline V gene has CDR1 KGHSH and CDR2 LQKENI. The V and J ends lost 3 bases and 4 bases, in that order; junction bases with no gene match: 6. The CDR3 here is CASSPSGSGADTQYF. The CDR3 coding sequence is TGTGCCAGCTCACCCAGCGGGAGTGGGGCAGATACGCAGTATTTT.

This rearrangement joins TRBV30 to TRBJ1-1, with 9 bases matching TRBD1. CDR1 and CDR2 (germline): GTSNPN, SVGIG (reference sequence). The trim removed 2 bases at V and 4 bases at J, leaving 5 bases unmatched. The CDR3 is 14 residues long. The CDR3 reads CAWSTGGLGTEAFF. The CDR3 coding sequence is TGTGCCTGGAGTACAGGGGGCTTGGGCACTGAAGCTTTCTTT.

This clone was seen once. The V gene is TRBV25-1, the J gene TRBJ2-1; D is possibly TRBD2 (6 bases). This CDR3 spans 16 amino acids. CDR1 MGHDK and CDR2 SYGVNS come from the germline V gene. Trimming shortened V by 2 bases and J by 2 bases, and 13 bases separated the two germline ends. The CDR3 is CASSEPGEGPYNEQFF. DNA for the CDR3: TGTGCCAGCAGTGAACCGGGGGAAGGGCCCTACAATGAGCAGTTCTTC. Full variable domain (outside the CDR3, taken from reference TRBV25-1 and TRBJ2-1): EADIYQTPRYLVIGTGKKITLECSQTMGHDKMYWYQQDPGMELHLIHYSYGVNSTEKGDLSSESTVSRIRTEHFPLTLESARPSHTSQYLCASSEPGEGPYNEQFFGPGTRLTVL.

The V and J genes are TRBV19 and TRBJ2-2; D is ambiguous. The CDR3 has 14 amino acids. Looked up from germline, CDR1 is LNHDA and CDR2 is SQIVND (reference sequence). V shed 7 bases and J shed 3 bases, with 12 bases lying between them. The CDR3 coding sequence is TGTGCCAGTACCGACATTCCGGACACCGGGGAGCTGTTTTTT. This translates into CASTDIPDTGELFF.

The CDR3 loop is CASSVDAGGYEQYF. For the CDR3, the DNA is TGTGCCAGCAGCGTAGATGCGGGGGGCTACGAGCAGTACTTC. The rearrangement uses TRBV9 and TRBJ2-7; TRBD2 matches at 8 bases. This CDR3 is 14 amino acids long. J was trimmed by 3 bases and V by 0 bases; bases with no gene match: 2. CDR1 is SGDLS, CDR2 YYNGEE, per germline.